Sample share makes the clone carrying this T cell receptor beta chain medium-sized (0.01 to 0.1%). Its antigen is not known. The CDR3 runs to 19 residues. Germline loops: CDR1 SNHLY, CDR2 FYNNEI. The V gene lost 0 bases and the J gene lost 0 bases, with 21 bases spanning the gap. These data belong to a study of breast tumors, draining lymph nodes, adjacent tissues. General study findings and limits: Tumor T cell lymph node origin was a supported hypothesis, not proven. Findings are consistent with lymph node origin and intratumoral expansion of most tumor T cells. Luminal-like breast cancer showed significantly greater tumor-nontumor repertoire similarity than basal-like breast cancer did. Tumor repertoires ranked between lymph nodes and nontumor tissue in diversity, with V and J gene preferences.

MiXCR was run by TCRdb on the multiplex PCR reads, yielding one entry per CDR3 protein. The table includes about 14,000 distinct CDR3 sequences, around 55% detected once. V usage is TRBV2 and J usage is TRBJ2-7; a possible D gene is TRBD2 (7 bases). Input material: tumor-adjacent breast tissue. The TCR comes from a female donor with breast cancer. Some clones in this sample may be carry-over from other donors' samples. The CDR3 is CASSEAGGGSGRSSYEQYF. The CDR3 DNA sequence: TGTGCCAGCAGTGAAGCAGGGGGGGGAAGCGGGCGAAGCTCCTACGAGCAGTACTTC.